This T cell receptor beta chain is drawn from a study of T cell responses to AZD1222 COVID-19 vaccine. Whole-study context: The study pooled second doses at about 4 or about 12 weeks.

The ends were cut back, 0 bases at V and 3 bases at J, with 10 bases in the middle. Looked up from germline, CDR1 is SGDLS and CDR2 is YYNGEE. This CDR3 is built from 15 residues. Study-wide findings and caveats: Increases in Spike-specific TCR breadth and depth were seen after two AZD1222 doses. The reported proportion of spike-specific TCRs targeting unmutated variant regions was nearly half. At baseline, just five or six AZD1222 recipients tested seropositive.

Profiling relied on immunoSEQ multiplex PCR, and the TCRdb table lists in-frame clones only, not all of them. The table shows 100,000 to 150,000 clones, with less than 95% occurring only once. Comment on this clone: As yet, its antigen is unknown.

Specimen: peripheral blood, collected on day 0 of AZD1222 vaccination. V and J are TRBV9 and TRBJ1-5, with D perhaps TRBD1 (5 bases). This TCR was recovered from an adult in good health. This chain's CDR3 is CASSVGAGDNQPQHF. As DNA, the CDR3 is TGTGCCAGCAGCGTAGGAGCGGGGGACAATCAGCCCCAGCATTTT.